The clone carrying this T cell receptor beta chain was counted at least ten times. What it binds is unknown. V trimming: 1 base; J trimming: 1 base; junction bases outside the gene matches: 1. The CDR3 contains 15 residues. Per germline, CDR1 SGHAT and CDR2 FQNNGV. The data are from a study of T-cell memory formation after mild COVID-19. Study-level results: A second wave of clones peaked on day 37, and their SARS-CoV-2 specificity went unconfirmed.

TCRdb re-derived calls from the 5' RACE reads in MiXCR, one entry per CDR3 protein. The sample has 25,000 to 30,000 distinct CDR3 sequences, more than 10% seen once. The receptor comes from an adult woman who had mild COVID-19 (a few samples of this study predate the infection). Cell type and time point are not known. The V gene is TRBV11-2, the J gene TRBJ2-3; 8 bases match TRBD2. The sequencing sample was made of PBMCs or a T cell subset sorted from them (not recorded which). The CDR3: CASSLAGGRTDTQYF. The DNA of the CDR3 is TGTGCCAGCAGCTTAGCGGGGGGGCGCACAGATACGCAGTATTTT.